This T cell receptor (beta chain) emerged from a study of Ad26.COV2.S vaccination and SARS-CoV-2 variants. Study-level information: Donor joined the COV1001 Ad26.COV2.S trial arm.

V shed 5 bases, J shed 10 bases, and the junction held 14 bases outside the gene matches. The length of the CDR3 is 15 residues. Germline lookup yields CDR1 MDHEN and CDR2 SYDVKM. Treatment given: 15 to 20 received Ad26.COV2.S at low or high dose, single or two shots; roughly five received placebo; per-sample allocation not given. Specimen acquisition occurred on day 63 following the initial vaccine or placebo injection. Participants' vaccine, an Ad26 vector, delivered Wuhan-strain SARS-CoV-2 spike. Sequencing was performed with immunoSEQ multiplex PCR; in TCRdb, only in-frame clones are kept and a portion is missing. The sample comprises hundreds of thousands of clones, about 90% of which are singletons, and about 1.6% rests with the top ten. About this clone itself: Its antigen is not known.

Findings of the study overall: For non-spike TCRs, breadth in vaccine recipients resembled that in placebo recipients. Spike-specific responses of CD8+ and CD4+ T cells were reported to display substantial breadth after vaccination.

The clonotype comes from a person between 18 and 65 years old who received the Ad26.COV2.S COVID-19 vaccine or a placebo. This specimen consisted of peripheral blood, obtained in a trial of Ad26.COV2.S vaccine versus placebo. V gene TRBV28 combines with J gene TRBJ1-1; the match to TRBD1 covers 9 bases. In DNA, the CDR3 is TGTGCCAGCAGTGACGGGACCACAGGGGGCGCGATAGCTTTCTTT. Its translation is CASSDGTTGGAIAFF.